What follows are 20 T cell receptor beta chains derived from one specimen sequenced in a study of response to subunit inactivated influenza vaccine. TCRdb reanalysed the RT-PCR reads using MiXCR and keeps one entry per CDR3 protein. This sample has about 520,000 distinct CDR3 sequences, with 6.5% to 8% found just once. Specimen: PBMCs from blood, collected roughly 24 months after vaccination. These receptor sequences come from a man aged 45-69 years who received an inactivated influenza vaccine.

In its sample, this clonotype was seen many times. The chain combines TRBV6-2 or TRBV6-3 with TRBJ2-7; the D call may be TRBD1 or TRBD2 (5 bases each). The germline V gene encodes CDR1 MNHEY and CDR2 SVGEGT. V was pared by 2 bases and J by 0 bases, with 14 bases between. This CDR3 has 16 residues. Here the CDR3 DNA reads TGTGCCAGCAGTTACGAATGGGGGAAGAGCTCCTACGAGCAGTACTTC. Translated: CASSYEWGKSSYEQYF.

The chain is built from TRBV29-1 and TRBJ2-7, with 7 bases aligning to TRBD1. This CDR3 spans 13 amino acids. V was pared by 7 bases and J by 2 bases, with 8 bases of the junction left unmatched. From germline, CDR1 is SQVTM and CDR2 ANQGSEA. The CDR3 coding sequence is TGCAGCGCGTACAGGGGTAATGCCTACGAGCAGTACTTC. It yields the protein CSAYRGNAYEQYF.

This clonotype appeared many times. The chain has TRBV6-5 and TRBJ2-5, with 12 bases lining up with TRBD2. The CDR3 covers 17 residues. Looked up from germline, CDR1 is MNHEY and CDR2 is SVGAGI. J gave up 5 bases and V 1 base, and 8 bases lay outside the gene matches. This CDR3 is CASSYLSTSGRIETQYF. The CDR3 nucleotides read TGTGCCAGCAGTTACTTGTCGACTAGCGGGAGAATTGAGACCCAGTACTTC.

A few counts support this clonotype. This chain uses TRBV3-1 with TRBJ2-3; D unresolved. The germline V and J ends were trimmed by 1 base and 5 bases, with 10 bases remaining between them. The CDR3 spans 14 residues. The germline V gene encodes CDR1 LGHDT and CDR2 YNNKEL (reference sequence). CDR3 nucleotide sequence: TGTGCCAGCAGCCAAGGAGGTAGGCAAGATACGCAGTATTTT. It codes for CASSQGGRQDTQYF.

This clonotype was seen repeatedly, ten times or more. The V gene is TRBV7-9, the J gene TRBJ2-7; 7 positions agree with TRBD1. The CDR3 consists of 16 residues. Looked up from germline, CDR1 is SEHNR and CDR2 is FQNEAQ (reference sequence). Trimming removed 1 base from V and 2 bases from J; junction bases left unmatched: 8. CDR3 coding DNA: TGTGCCAGCAGCTTAGGTTCCGGGACAGCGACCTACGAGCAGTACTTC. This gives the protein CASSLGSGTATYEQYF.

Notes on this clonotype: A much larger clone differs from this one at a single base, so this may be a read error. V usage is TRBV7-3 and J usage is TRBJ2-3; TRBD2 agrees at 10 bases. Trimming cost V 4 bases and J 0 bases; bases outside gene matches: 1. This CDR3 has 15 amino acids. Germline CDR1 reads SGHTA; CDR2 reads FQGTGA. The CDR3 protein is CASSSSGSSTDTQYF. In DNA form, the CDR3 reads TGTGCCAGCAGCTCTAGCGGGAGTAGCACAGATACGCAGTATTTT.

The sample holds many counts of this clonotype. The chain uses TRBV5-1 and TRBJ2-3; D is uncertain. CDR3 size: 12 residues. Per germline, CDR1 SGHRS and CDR2 YFSETQ. Deletions cut 0 bases from V and 4 bases from J, with 3 bases between. The CDR3 reads CASSLAADTQYF. The CDR3 nucleotides read TGCGCCAGCAGCTTGGCCGCAGATACGCAGTATTTT.

The genes are TRBV10-3 and TRBJ2-7, with D possibly being TRBD2 (7 bases). V was shortened by 2 bases and J by 4 bases, with 12 bases between the two germline ends. This CDR3 has 14 residues. Germline V gives CDR1 ENHRY, CDR2 SYGVKD. The CDR3 nucleotides read TGTGCCATCAGTGAGCGGGGGGCGGATTACGAGCAGTACTTC. Encoded protein: CAISERGADYEQYF.

CDR3 in amino acids: CASSPQRDRLNTEAFF. CDR3 coding DNA: TGTGCCAGCAGCCCCCAGCGGGACAGATTGAACACTGAAGCTTTCTTT. V and J are TRBV7-9 and TRBJ1-1; the match to TRBD1 covers 7 bases. After removal of 5 bases from V and 0 bases from J, the junction contained 9 bases not matched to a gene. The CDR3 runs to 16 residues. The V gene's germline CDR1 is SEHNR and CDR2 FQNEAQ (reference sequence).

This clonotype was picked up a small number of times. The V call is TRBV20-1, the J call TRBJ2-7; 7 bases fit TRBD2. Germline V gene lookup returns CDR1 DFQATT and CDR2 SNEGSKA (reference sequence). This CDR3 region has 15 residues. The V segment lost 2 bases and the J segment 2 bases; nucleotides outside the gene matches: 9. The CDR3 sequence: CSARPPGGQTYEQYF. The CDR3 DNA is TGCAGTGCTAGACCCCCGGGAGGTCAAACCTACGAGCAGTACTTC.

The chain links TRBV12-3 or TRBV12-4 to TRBJ1-1, with 7 bases identical to TRBD1. The CDR3 is made up of 13 amino acids. The ends lost 6 bases at V and 4 bases at J; junction bases unmatched: 5. CDR3 nucleotides: TGTGCCAGCAGCAAGACAGGGTTCACTGAAGCTTTCTTT. Protein: CASSKTGFTEAFF.

There are a few counts of this clonotype. This sequence joins TRBV29-1 and TRBJ2-1; 13 bases match TRBD2. The CDR3 totals 15 residues. Germline V gene sequence: CDR1 SQVTM, CDR2 ANQGSEA. After removal of 5 bases from V and 7 bases from J, the junction contained 8 bases not matched to a gene. CDR3 amino acids: CSVTPGLAGRNEQFF. The CDR3 DNA sequence: TGCAGCGTTACGCCGGGACTAGCGGGACGGAATGAGCAGTTCTTC.

This clonotype turned up a few times. The chain has TRBV5-1 and TRBJ2-3; a weak D match, TRBD1 (6 bases). Germline lookup yields CDR1 SGHRS and CDR2 YFSETQ. The CDR3 length is 14 residues. Trimming removed 2 bases at V and 3 bases at J, with 10 bases between. The CDR3, as DNA: TGCGCCAGCAGCTTCGGACAGAGGACAGATACGCAGTATTTT. It is translated as CASSFGQRTDTQYF.

The chain recombines TRBV25-1 with TRBJ2-2; maybe TRBD1 (5 bases). Deletions cut 3 bases from V and 5 bases from J, with 10 bases between. Germline loops: CDR1 MGHDK, CDR2 SYGVNS. This CDR3 spans 14 amino acids. CDR3 coding DNA: TGTGCCAGCAGTGAGCTATGGACAACCGGGGAGCTGTTTTTT. Amino acid sequence: CASSELWTTGELFF.

This clonotype was detected a few times. The CDR3 DNA reads as TGCGCCAGCAGCCAAGAGAGGGAAGATTCACCCCTCCACTTT. It codes for CASSQEREDSPLHF. The genes are TRBV4-1 and TRBJ1-6; D gene unclear. Trimming removed 0 bases from V and 8 bases from J, with 8 bases in between. This CDR3 comprises 14 residues. The germline V gene has CDR1 MGHRA and CDR2 YSYEKL.

This clonotype was seen repeatedly, ten times or more. J is TRBJ2-7 and V is TRBV7-9; D ambiguous. Germline V gene data show CDR1 as SEHNR and CDR2 as FQNEAQ (reference sequence). Trimming shortened V by 4 bases and J by 6 bases, and 10 bases separated the two germline ends. This CDR3 region has 12 residues. CDR3 in amino acids: CASSWVKAEQYF. The CDR3 bases are TGTGCCAGCAGCTGGGTTAAGGCCGAGCAGTACTTC.

This chain joins TRBV20-1 and TRBJ1-3; no clear D gene. Germline V lookup: CDR1 DFQATT, CDR2 SNEGSKA (reference sequence). V was pared by 8 bases and J by 6 bases, with 17 bases between. The CDR3 covers 13 residues. CDR3 amino acids: CSTFWADKNTIYF. CDR3 sequence (DNA): TGCAGTACCTTTTGGGCCGACAAAAACACCATATATTTT.

This clonotype was observed a few times. The chain is built from TRBV10-3 and TRBJ2-7; 8 nucleotides align to TRBD2. The CDR3 contains 15 residues. Germline trimming cut 4 bases from V and 4 bases from J; bases unmatched to any gene: 9. Germline lookup yields CDR1 ENHRY and CDR2 SYGVKD. The CDR3 is CAISGGLVDNYEQYF. CDR3 nucleotides: TGTGCCATCAGTGGGGGACTAGTAGATAATTACGAGCAGTACTTC.

This clonotype was detected a few times. The chain recombines TRBV6-1 with TRBJ2-7, with a tentative D call TRBD2 (6 bases). The V end lost 6 bases, the J end lost 0 bases, and 15 bases lay between the germline ends. From germline, CDR1 is MNHNS and CDR2 SASEGT. The CDR3 consists of 15 residues. The CDR3 loop reads CASRATEGFSYEQYF. CDR3 bases: TGTGCCAGCAGAGCCACGGAGGGATTCTCCTACGAGCAGTACTTC.

This chain uses TRBV5-1 with TRBJ2-7; 12 bases line up with TRBD2. Germline assignment: CDR1 SGHRS and CDR2 YFSETQ. With V trimmed by 4 bases and J by 4 bases, 3 bases remained unmatched. This CDR3 region has 14 residues. CDR3 sequence reads: CASSETSGSYEQYF. The DNA of the CDR3 is TGCGCCAGCAGCGAGACTAGCGGGAGTTACGAGCAGTACTTC.